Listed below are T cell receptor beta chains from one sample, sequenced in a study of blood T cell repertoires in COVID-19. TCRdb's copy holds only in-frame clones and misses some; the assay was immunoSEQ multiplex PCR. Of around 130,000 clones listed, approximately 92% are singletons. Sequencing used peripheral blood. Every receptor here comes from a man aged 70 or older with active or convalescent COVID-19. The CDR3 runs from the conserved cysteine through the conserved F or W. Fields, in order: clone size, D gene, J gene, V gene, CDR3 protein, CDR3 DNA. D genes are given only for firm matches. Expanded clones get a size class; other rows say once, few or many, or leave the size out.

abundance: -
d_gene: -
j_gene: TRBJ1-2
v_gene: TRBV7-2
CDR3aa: CASSLAGDNYGYTF
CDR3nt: TGTGCCAGCAGCTTAGCCGGAGACAACTATGGCTACACCTTC

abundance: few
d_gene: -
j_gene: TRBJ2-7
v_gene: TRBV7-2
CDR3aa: CASSLRWTVSYEQYF
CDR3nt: TGTGCCAGCAGCCTTAGGTGGACAGTCTCCTACGAGCAGTACTTC

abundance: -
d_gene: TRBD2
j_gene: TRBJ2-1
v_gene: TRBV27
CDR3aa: CASSFALAGGPSYNEQFF
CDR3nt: TGTGCCAGCAGTTTCGCCCTAGCGGGAGGACCTTCCTACAATGAGCAGTTCTTC

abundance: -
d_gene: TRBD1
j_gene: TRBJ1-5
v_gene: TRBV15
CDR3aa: CATSPMDRGGNQPQHF
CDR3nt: TGTGCCACCAGCCCAATGGACAGGGGTGGCAATCAGCCCCAGCATTTT

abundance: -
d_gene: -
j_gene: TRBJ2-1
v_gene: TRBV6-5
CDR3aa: CASSAGLERKFF
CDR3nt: TGTGCCAGCAGCGCGGGACTTGAAAGGAAGTTCTTC

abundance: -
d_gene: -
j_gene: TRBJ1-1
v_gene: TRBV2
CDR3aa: CASSGGSLNTEAFF
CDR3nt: TGTGCCAGCAGTGGAGGCAGCCTAAACACTGAAGCTTTCTTT

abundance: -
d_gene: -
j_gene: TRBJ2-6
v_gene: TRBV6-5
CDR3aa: CASSLEGAGANVLTF
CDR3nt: TGTGCCAGCAGCCTTGAGGGGGCTGGGGCCAACGTCCTGACTTTC

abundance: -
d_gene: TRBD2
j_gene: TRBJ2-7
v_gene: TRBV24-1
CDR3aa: CATSDSHRTSGRRYEQYF
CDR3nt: TGTGCCACCAGTGATTCCCACCGGACTAGCGGGAGACGGTACGAGCAGTACTTC

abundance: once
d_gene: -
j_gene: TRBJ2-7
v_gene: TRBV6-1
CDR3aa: CASSDGGLVGGQYF
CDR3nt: TGTGCCAGCAGTGACGGCGGACTCGTTGGCGGGCAGTACTTC

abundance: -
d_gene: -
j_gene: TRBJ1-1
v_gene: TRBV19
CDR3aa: CASMGQSLTMNTEAFF
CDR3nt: TGTGCCAGTATGGGCCAGAGTCTAACAATGAACACTGAAGCTTTCTTT

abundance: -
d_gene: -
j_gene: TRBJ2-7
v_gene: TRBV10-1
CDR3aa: CASSPGSPNEQYF
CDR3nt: TGCGCCAGCAGCCCCGGGAGTCCCAACGAGCAGTACTTC

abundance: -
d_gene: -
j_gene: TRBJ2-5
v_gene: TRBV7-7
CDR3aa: CASSRNRQETQYF
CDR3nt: TGTGCTAGCAGCCGAAACAGGCAAGAGACCCAGTACTTC

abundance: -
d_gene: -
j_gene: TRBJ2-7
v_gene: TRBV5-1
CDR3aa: CASSFSGKGEQYF
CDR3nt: TGCGCCAGCTCCTTCTCAGGGAAGGGCGAGCAGTACTTC

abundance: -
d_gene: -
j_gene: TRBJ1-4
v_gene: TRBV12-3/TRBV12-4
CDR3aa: CASSFREKLFF
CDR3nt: TGTGCCAGCAGTTTCAGAGAAAAACTGTTTTTT

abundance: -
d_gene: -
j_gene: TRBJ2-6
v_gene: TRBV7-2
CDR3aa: CASSLATGPGANVLTF
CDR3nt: TGTGCCAGCAGCTTAGCAACAGGGCCTGGGGCCAACGTCCTGACTTTC

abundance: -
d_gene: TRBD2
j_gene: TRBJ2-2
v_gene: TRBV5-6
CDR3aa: CASSLGSGRISGELFF
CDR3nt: TGTGCCAGCAGCTTGGGTAGCGGGAGAATTTCCGGGGAGCTGTTTTTT

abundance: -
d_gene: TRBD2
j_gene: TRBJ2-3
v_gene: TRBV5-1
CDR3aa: CASRTSGRVADTQYF
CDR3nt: TGCGCCAGCAGAACTAGCGGGAGGGTAGCAGATACGCAGTATTTT

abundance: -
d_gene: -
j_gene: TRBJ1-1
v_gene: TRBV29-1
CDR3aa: CSVMTSMNTEAFF
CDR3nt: TGCAGCGTAATGACAAGCATGAACACTGAAGCTTTCTTT

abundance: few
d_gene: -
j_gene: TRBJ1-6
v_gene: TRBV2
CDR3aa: CASRGRLGNSPLHF
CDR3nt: TGTGCCAGCAGGGGGCGGCTTGGGAATTCACCCCTCCACTTT

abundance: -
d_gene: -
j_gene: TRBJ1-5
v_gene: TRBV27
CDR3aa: CASSWSGENNQPQHF
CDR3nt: TGTGCCAGCAGTTGGTCCGGGGAAAACAATCAGCCCCAGCATTTT

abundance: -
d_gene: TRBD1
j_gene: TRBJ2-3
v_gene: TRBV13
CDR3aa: CASSLYKSRGRGTDTQYF
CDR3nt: TGTGCCAGCAGCTTGTATAAGTCCAGGGGGCGCGGCACAGATACGCAGTATTTT

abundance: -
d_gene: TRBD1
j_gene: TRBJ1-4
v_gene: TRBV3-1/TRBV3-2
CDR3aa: CASNQQGFGEKLFF
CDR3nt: TGTGCCAGCAATCAACAGGGGTTCGGAGAAAAACTGTTTTTT

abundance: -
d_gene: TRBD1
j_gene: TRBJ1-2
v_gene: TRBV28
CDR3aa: CASSPGQGAEGGYTF
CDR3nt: TGTGCCAGCAGTCCGGGACAGGGGGCCGAGGGAGGCTACACCTTC

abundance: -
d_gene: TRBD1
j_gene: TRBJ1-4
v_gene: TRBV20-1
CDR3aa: CSASGTGVIEKLFF
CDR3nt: TGCAGTGCTAGTGGGACAGGGGTTATCGAAAAACTGTTTTTT

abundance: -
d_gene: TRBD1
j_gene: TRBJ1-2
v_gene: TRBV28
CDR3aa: CASSNADRGLGYGYTF
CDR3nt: TGTGCCAGCAGCAACGCTGACAGGGGGCTCGGCTATGGCTACACCTTC

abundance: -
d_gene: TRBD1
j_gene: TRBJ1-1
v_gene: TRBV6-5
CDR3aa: CASNDRGRDTEAFF
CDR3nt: TGTGCCAGCAACGACAGGGGACGGGACACTGAAGCTTTCTTT

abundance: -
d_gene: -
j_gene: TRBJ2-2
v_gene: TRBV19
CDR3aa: CASSIETANTGELFF
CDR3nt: TGTGCCAGTAGTATTGAGACAGCGAACACCGGGGAGCTGTTTTTT

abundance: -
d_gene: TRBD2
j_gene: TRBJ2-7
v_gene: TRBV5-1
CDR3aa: CASSWSSGRASGGYEQYF
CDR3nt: TGCGCCAGCAGCTGGTCTAGCGGGAGGGCCTCGGGAGGCTACGAGCAGTACTTC

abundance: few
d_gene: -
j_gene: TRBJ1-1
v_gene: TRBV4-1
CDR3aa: CASSQDGEVFAEAFF
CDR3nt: TGCGCCAGCAGCCAAGACGGGGAAGTTTTTGCTGAAGCTTTCTTT

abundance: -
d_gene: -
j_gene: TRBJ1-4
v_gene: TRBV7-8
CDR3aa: CASSFLDNPNEKLFF
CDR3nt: TGTGCCAGCAGCTTCCTGGACAACCCAAATGAAAAACTGTTTTTT

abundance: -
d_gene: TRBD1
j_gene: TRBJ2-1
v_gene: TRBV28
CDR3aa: CASSYRGSSSYNEQFF
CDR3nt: TGTGCCAGCAGTTACAGGGGTTCGAGCTCCTACAATGAGCAGTTCTTC

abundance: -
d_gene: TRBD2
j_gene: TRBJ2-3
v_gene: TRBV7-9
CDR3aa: CASTEGGLASNTQYF
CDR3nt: TGTGCCAGCACCGAAGGGGGACTAGCGTCAAATACGCAGTATTTT

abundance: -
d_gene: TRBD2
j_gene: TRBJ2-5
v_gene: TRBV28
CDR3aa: CASSSSLAGIRETQYF
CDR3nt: TGTGCCAGCAGTTCCTCACTAGCGGGAATTCGAGAGACCCAGTACTTC

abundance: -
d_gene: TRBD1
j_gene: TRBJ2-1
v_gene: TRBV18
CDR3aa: CASSPGQGVDEQFF
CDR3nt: TGTGCCAGCTCCCCGGGACAGGGGGTAGATGAGCAGTTCTTC

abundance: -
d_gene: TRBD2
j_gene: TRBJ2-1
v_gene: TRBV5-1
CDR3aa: CASSLRGGGNEQFF
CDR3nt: TGCGCCAGCAGCCTCCGAGGCGGGGGAAATGAGCAGTTCTTC

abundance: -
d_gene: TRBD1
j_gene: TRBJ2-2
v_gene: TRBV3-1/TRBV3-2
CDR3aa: CASSQDAGGTGELFF
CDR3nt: TGTGCCAGCAGCCAAGACGCAGGGGGCACCGGGGAGCTGTTTTTT